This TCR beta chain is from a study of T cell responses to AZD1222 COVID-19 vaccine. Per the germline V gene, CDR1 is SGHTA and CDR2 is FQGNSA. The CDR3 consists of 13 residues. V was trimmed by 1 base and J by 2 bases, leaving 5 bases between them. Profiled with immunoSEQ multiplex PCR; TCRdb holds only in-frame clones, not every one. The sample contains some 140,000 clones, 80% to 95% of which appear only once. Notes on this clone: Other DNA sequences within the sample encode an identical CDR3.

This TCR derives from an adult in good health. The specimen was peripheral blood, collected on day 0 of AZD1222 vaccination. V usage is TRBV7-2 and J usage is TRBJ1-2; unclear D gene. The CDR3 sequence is CASSLVQNYGYTF. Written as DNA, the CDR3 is TGTGCCAGCAGCTTAGTGCAGAACTATGGCTACACCTTC.